This TCR beta chain appears in the sequencing data of a study of T cell responses to AZD1222 COVID-19 vaccine. Whole-study results and caveats: Two doses of AZD1222 preceded a rise in Spike-specific TCR breadth and depth. Variant regions that are unmutated are reportedly the target of nearly half of spike-specific TCRs. In a largely white British group with more females than males, clonal diversity was possibly underestimated.

Germline-derived CDR1 and CDR2 are SGHTA and FQGTGA. V lost 4 bases and J 6 bases, leaving 16 bases between the germline ends. The CDR3 contains 15 residues. Details on this clone: What it binds is not known.

Sequenced by immunoSEQ multiplex PCR; TCRdb stores in-frame clones only, minus some. The sample contains about 150,000 clones, roughly nine tenths of which appear only once. V and J are TRBV7-3 and TRBJ2-1, with D maybe TRBD2 (5 bases). The receptor was isolated from an adult in good health. The sequencing here drew on peripheral blood, taken on day 0 of AZD1222 vaccination. The CDR3 region is CASSYDRGWANEQFF. Written as DNA, the CDR3 is TGTGCCAGCAGCTACGACCGAGGGTGGGCCAATGAGCAGTTCTTC.